The 5 T cell receptor beta chains below come from one sample, sequenced in a study of T cells in Graves' hyperthyroidism and ophthalmopathy. Regions amplified from RNA transcripts were the TCR beta CDR3 regions. During a first-round RT-PCR of the TCR CDR3, the HTBI primer set was used. TCRdb itself ran the multiplex PCR reads through MiXCR, one entry per CDR3 protein. The sample consists of 200,000 to 250,000 distinct CDR3 sequences, about 17% of them appearing once. Sequences were obtained from blood. The receptors stem from a woman aged 50 to 60 with Graves' hyperthyroidism.

J is TRBJ2-3 and V is TRBV7-2; D gene ambiguous. There are 12 residues in the CDR3. The germline V gene has CDR1 SGHTA and CDR2 FQGNSA. V dropped 2 bases and J dropped 4 bases, with 4 bases sitting between them. The CDR3 protein is CASSLYADTQYF. The DNA of the CDR3 is TGTGCCAGCAGCTTATACGCAGATACGCAGTATTTT.

This clonotype was observed at least ten times. The chain joins TRBV5-1 to TRBJ2-3; 10 nucleotides align to TRBD2. The germline V gene encodes CDR1 SGHRS and CDR2 YFSETQ. Trimming took 4 bases from V and 3 from J; bases not matched to a gene: 5. This CDR3 has 15 amino acids. The CDR3 here is CASSARGLATDTQYF. The DNA for the CDR3 is TGCGCCAGCAGCGCAAGGGGACTAGCGACAGATACGCAGTATTTT.

The V and J genes are TRBV19 and TRBJ1-2; unclear D gene. This CDR3 spans 14 amino acids. Germline V CDR1 and CDR2: LNHDA, SQIVND (reference sequence). V was cut by 3 bases and J by 1 base, with 9 bases left in between. DNA of the CDR3: TGTGCCAGTAGTATCTCCAAGAGTAACTATGGCTACACCTTC. Translation gives CASSISKSNYGYTF.

This clonotype was observed at least ten times. V gene TRBV7-8 combines with J gene TRBJ1-5; tentative D call: TRBD1 (6 bases). This CDR3 comprises 16 residues. Germline CDR1 reads SGHVS; CDR2 reads FQNEAQ. V dropped 4 bases and J dropped 4 bases, with 17 bases sitting between them. The CDR3 here is CASSSSPGTPNQPQHF. In DNA form, the CDR3 reads TGTGCCAGCAGCTCCTCTCCAGGGACACCTAATCAGCCCCAGCATTTT.

This clonotype was observed many times. The chain carries TRBV11-2 and TRBJ2-1; 11 nucleotides match TRBD2. Looked up from germline, CDR1 is SGHAT and CDR2 is FQNNGV. The J segment lost 0 bases and the V segment lost 5 bases, leaving 6 bases of the junction unmatched. This CDR3 has 17 residues. The CDR3 nucleotides read TGTGCCAGCAGCAGCCAGGGACTAGCGGCCTCCTACAATGAGCAGTTCTTC. The encoded protein is CASSSQGLAASYNEQFF.